The 8 T cell receptor beta chains below come from one sample, sequenced in a study of blood T cell repertoires in COVID-19. Data came from immunoSEQ multiplex PCR; TCRdb stores just in-frame clones and leaves some out. The top ten hold 3.5% to 4% of the sample, which has over 55,000 clones, around 80% seen once. Sequencing was carried out using PBMCs or T cells enriched from blood (not recorded which). These TCRs come from a woman aged 40 to 55 with acute COVID-19.

The chain links TRBV11-3 to TRBJ2-1, with 8 bases matching TRBD2. Germline values: CDR1 SGHNT, CDR2 YENEEA. V was pared by 1 base and J by 4 bases, with 15 bases of the junction left unmatched. The CDR3 covers 19 residues. This CDR3 is CASSLAPSRVAGKYNEQFF. The CDR3 nucleotides read TGTGCCAGCAGCTTAGCCCCCAGTAGAGTAGCGGGGAAATACAATGAGCAGTTCTTC.

This clone was detected only a few times. Relative to the germline gene, one junction end is altered; a read error may explain this. V is TRBV7-3 and J is TRBJ1-1, with TRBD1 as a possible D gene (6 bases). Germline values: CDR1 SGHTA, CDR2 FQGTGA. This CDR3 has 15 amino acids. CDR3 region: CASSLTGQGSTEAFF. The CDR3 coding sequence is TGTGCCAGCAGCCTAACCGGGCAGGGGAGCACTGAAGCTTTCTTT.

The CDR3 DNA reads as TGTGCCAGCAGCCCTGCCACTATCGGGTACAATGAGCAGTTCTTC. As protein: CASSPATIGYNEQFF. J is TRBJ2-1 and V is TRBV5-4; D call uncertain. Trimming left V 4 bases short and J 4 bases short, with 15 bases between. The CDR3 is 15 residues long. Looked up from germline, CDR1 is SGHNT and CDR2 is YYREEE (reference sequence).

The chain has TRBV11-2 and TRBJ1-4; 8 bases fit TRBD1. The CDR3 is 13 amino acids. Germline V gives CDR1 SGHAT, CDR2 FQNNGV. V shed 2 bases, J shed 13 bases, and the junction held 6 bases outside the gene matches. CDR3 sequence reads: CASSLWTGSSLFF. Written as DNA, the CDR3 is TGTGCCAGCAGCTTATGGACAGGGTCTTCACTGTTTTTT.

The gene calls are TRBV5-5 and TRBJ2-7; D is unclear. This CDR3 is 15 amino acids long. Germline CDR1 and CDR2: SGHKS and YYEKEE (reference sequence). With 0 bases removed from V and 2 bases from J, the gap between germline ends came to 12 bases. The CDR3 is CASSLDSWATYEQYV. The CDR3 nucleotides are TGTGCCAGCAGCTTGGACAGTTGGGCGACCTACGAGCAGTACGTC.

There are a few counts of this clone. This sequence joins TRBV11-2 and TRBJ1-1; TRBD1 is a possible D gene (5 bases). This CDR3 contains 13 residues. Germline loops: CDR1 SGHAT, CDR2 FQNNGV. Deletions cut 7 bases from V and 11 bases from J, with 20 bases between. CDR3 sequence reads: CASTETQWKGAFF. The CDR3 coding sequence is TGTGCCAGCACCGAAACTCAGTGGAAGGGGGCTTTCTTT.

The chain has TRBV13 and TRBJ1-1, with D perhaps TRBD1 (5 bases). Between the trimmed V and J ends, which lost 0 bases and 5 bases, there was a span of 10 bases. This CDR3 spans 14 amino acids. Germline CDR1 is PRHDT and CDR2 is FYEKMQ (reference sequence). CDR3 sequence reads: CASSLGRGGTEAFF. For the CDR3, the DNA is TGTGCCAGCAGCTTAGGCCGGGGGGGGACTGAAGCTTTCTTT.

The CDR3 region has the DNA TGTGCCAGCAGGGTCGCATTACATTGGCATCATCAGCCCCAGCATTTT. Translating gives CASRVALHWHHQPQHF. The J gene is TRBJ1-5, the V gene TRBV21-1; the table assigns TRBD1, which was not confirmed against the DNA. TRBV21-1 is classified as a pseudogene. This CDR3 spans 16 amino acids.